This section outlines one TCR beta chain sequence together with its context. The data stem from a study of Ad26.COV2.S vaccination and SARS-CoV-2 variants. The CDR3 is 14 amino acids. V dropped 6 bases and J dropped 6 bases, with 15 bases sitting between them. Looked up from germline, CDR1 is MDHEN and CDR2 is SYDVKM. Here immunoSEQ multiplex PCR was the method, and the copy in TCRdb shows in-frame clones only, minus some. The data show just under 250,000 clones, around 87% seen once. Treatment defined: some 20 received Ad26.COV2.S at low or high dose, single or two shots; 5 received placebo; per-sample allocation not given. At day 63 after the first vaccine or placebo injection, samples were drawn.

Specimen: peripheral blood, collected in a trial of Ad26.COV2.S vaccine versus placebo. This receptor was obtained from a person aged 18-65 years who received the Ad26.COV2.S COVID-19 vaccine or a placebo. The rearrangement links TRBV28 to TRBJ1-5, with D possibly being TRBD1 (5 bases). In DNA, the CDR3 is TGTGCCAGCAGCGGGGGGGGGACCGGTCAGCCCCAGCATTTT. It codes for CASSGGGTGQPQHF.